This TCR beta chain was captured in a study of Graves' ophthalmopathy and Graves' hyperthyroidism. Transcripts of RNA were the source for amplifying TCR beta CDR3 regions. HTBI primers were used in a first-round RT-PCR, which preceded a second-round multiplex PCR. TCRdb ran MiXCR on the multiplex PCR reads and lists one entry per CDR3 protein. The data contain fewer than 650,000 distinct CDR3 sequences, 22% of them singletons. This clonotype was recorded at least ten times. The sequence came from a woman younger than 30 with stable Graves' hyperthyroidism. Some clones in this sample may be carry-over from other donors' samples. The sequenced sample consisted of peripheral blood.

The CDR3 nucleotides read TGTGCCAGCAGTCTTCTAGCGCCCTACGAGCAGTACTTC. It yields the protein CASSLLAPYEQYF. V and J are TRBV12-3 or TRBV12-4 and TRBJ2-7; possibly TRBD2 for D (6 bases). Deletions cut 5 bases from V and 2 bases from J, with 10 bases between. CDR3 length: 13 amino acids.